The sequence of this T cell receptor (beta chain) was determined in a study of T-cell reconstitution after alpha-beta-depleted transplantation in children. The V segment lost 5 bases and the J segment 8 bases; nucleotides outside the gene matches: 10. Germline CDR1 reads LNHDA; CDR2 reads SQIVND (reference sequence). This CDR3 region has 14 residues. It was with unique molecular identifiers that the TCRbeta library was prepared. From the PCR reads, TCRdb called clonotypes with MiXCR, one entry per CDR3 protein. The sample has a few hundred thousand distinct CDR3 sequences, 9.7% seen once. The clonotype was recovered from a human donor who donated a stem cell graft to a child with SCID. The sample consisted of PBMCs from the stem cell graft donor, taken from the stem cell graft. The rearrangement links TRBV19 to TRBJ1-2, with 8 bases fitting TRBD1. Here the CDR3 reads CASSPEPDREGYTF. The CDR3 DNA reads TGTGCCAGTAGTCCCGAACCGGACAGGGAGGGCTACACCTTC.